Listed below are T cell receptor beta chains from one sample, sequenced in a study of blood T cell repertoires in COVID-19. Sequencing used immunoSEQ multiplex PCR; TCRdb keeps in-frame clones, though not all of them. This repertoire shows roughly 88,000 clones, 87% found once; its top ten account for about 17%. Material for sequencing was peripheral blood. The receptors were sampled from a woman aged 60-75 years with COVID-19, enrolled during active disease. Both conserved end residues are part of each CDR3. The D gene is left open where the match is weak. Clone size is shown for a subset of rows, as once, few, many or a class of expanded clone.

clone size: -
J gene: TRBJ2-3
V gene: TRBV11-2
D gene: -
CDR3 protein: CASSPAVDTQYF
CDR3 DNA: TGTGCCAGCAGCCCGGCGGTAGATACGCAGTATTTT

clone size: -
J gene: TRBJ2-5
V gene: TRBV19
D gene: TRBD2
CDR3 protein: CASRERAGGQETQYF
CDR3 DNA: TGTGCCAGTAGGGAAAGAGCGGGGGGCCAAGAGACCCAGTACTTC

clone size: -
J gene: TRBJ2-7
V gene: TRBV11-2
D gene: TRBD2
CDR3 protein: CASSLEWGGGRGEQYF
CDR3 DNA: TGTGCCAGCAGCTTAGAATGGGGCGGGGGACGTGGGGAGCAGTACTTC

clone size: -
J gene: TRBJ2-3
V gene: TRBV4-3
D gene: -
CDR3 protein: CASSQSSYTDTQYF
CDR3 DNA: TGCGCCAGCAGCCAATCTAGTTACACAGATACGCAGTATTTT

clone size: -
J gene: TRBJ2-3
V gene: TRBV29-1
D gene: TRBD2
CDR3 protein: CSVSGGSSTDTQYF
CDR3 DNA: TGCAGCGTTAGCGGGGGATCTAGCACAGATACGCAGTATTTT

clone size: -
J gene: TRBJ1-2
V gene: TRBV4-3
D gene: -
CDR3 protein: CASSQVLEGSNYGYTF
CDR3 DNA: TGCGCCAGCAGCCAAGTGTTAGAGGGTTCTAACTATGGCTACACCTTC

clone size: -
J gene: TRBJ1-2
V gene: TRBV2
D gene: -
CDR3 protein: CASMRYGYTF
CDR3 DNA: TGTGCCAGCATGAGGTATGGCTACACCTTC

clone size: -
J gene: TRBJ1-2
V gene: TRBV10-3
D gene: TRBD1
CDR3 protein: CAIYADRGQGYTF
CDR3 DNA: TGTGCCATTTACGCGGACAGGGGGCAGGGCTACACCTTC

clone size: -
J gene: TRBJ2-7
V gene: TRBV30
D gene: -
CDR3 protein: CAWSILGALGEQYF
CDR3 DNA: TGTGCCTGGAGTATTCTGGGGGCGCTTGGCGAGCAGTACTTC

clone size: -
J gene: TRBJ2-1
V gene: TRBV10-3
D gene: TRBD1
CDR3 protein: CAISVGTDSNEQFF
CDR3 DNA: TGTGCCATCAGTGTTGGGACAGATTCTAATGAGCAGTTCTTC

clone size: -
J gene: TRBJ2-2
V gene: TRBV12-2
D gene: -
CDR3 protein: CASRFWGLRDRSTGELFF
CDR3 DNA: TGTGCAAGTCGCTTCTGGGGCCTCCGGGACAGAAGCACCGGGGAGCTGTTTTTT

clone size: -
J gene: TRBJ1-1
V gene: TRBV6-5
D gene: TRBD1
CDR3 protein: CASGRGGVGTEAFF
CDR3 DNA: TGTGCCAGCGGGAGAGGGGGCGTCGGTACTGAAGCTTTCTTT

clone size: -
J gene: TRBJ2-7
V gene: TRBV6-2/TRBV6-3
D gene: -
CDR3 protein: CASSYPLGGSYEQYF
CDR3 DNA: TGTGCCAGCAGTTACCCTTTGGGGGGCTCCTACGAGCAGTACTTC

clone size: few
J gene: TRBJ1-2
V gene: TRBV2
D gene: TRBD1
CDR3 protein: CASRGQGDGYTF
CDR3 DNA: TGTGCCAGCAGGGGACAGGGGGATGGCTACACCTTC

clone size: -
J gene: TRBJ2-7
V gene: TRBV3-1/TRBV3-2
D gene: TRBD1
CDR3 protein: CASSQGQGVNEQYF
CDR3 DNA: TGTGCCAGCAGCCAAGGACAGGGGGTCAACGAGCAGTACTTC

clone size: -
J gene: TRBJ1-6
V gene: TRBV7-2
D gene: TRBD1
CDR3 protein: CASRGQGLSDSPLHF
CDR3 DNA: TGTGCCAGCAGGGGACAGGGGTTATCAGATTCACCCCTCCACTTT

clone size: -
J gene: TRBJ1-2
V gene: TRBV30
D gene: -
CDR3 protein: CAWSVAGIGYGYTF
CDR3 DNA: TGTGCCTGGAGTGTCGCCGGGATCGGCTATGGCTACACCTTC

clone size: -
J gene: TRBJ1-2
V gene: TRBV5-1
D gene: TRBD1
CDR3 protein: CASRGQGQGQGYTF
CDR3 DNA: TGCGCCAGCAGGGGTCAAGGACAGGGGCAGGGCTACACCTTC

clone size: -
J gene: TRBJ2-1
V gene: TRBV5-5
D gene: TRBD1
CDR3 protein: CASSWRTGYNEQFF
CDR3 DNA: TGTGCCAGCAGCTGGAGGACAGGCTACAATGAGCAGTTCTTC

clone size: few
J gene: TRBJ1-4
V gene: TRBV9
D gene: TRBD1
CDR3 protein: CASSGTGGSGKLFF
CDR3 DNA: TGTGCCAGCAGCGGCACAGGGGGCTCGGGAAAACTGTTTTTT

clone size: -
J gene: TRBJ2-3
V gene: TRBV10-3
D gene: TRBD2
CDR3 protein: CATAGAGGAPDTQYF
CDR3 DNA: TGTGCCACCGCCGGAGCGGGGGGGGCCCCAGATACGCAGTATTTT

clone size: once
J gene: TRBJ1-2
V gene: TRBV3-1/TRBV3-2
D gene: -
CDR3 protein: CASSQDSSPVVGYTF
CDR3 DNA: TGTGCCAGCAGCCAAGATAGTTCCCCCGTGGTTGGCTACACCTTC

clone size: -
J gene: TRBJ2-3
V gene: TRBV5-1
D gene: TRBD1
CDR3 protein: CASSARQGVDTQYF
CDR3 DNA: TGCGCCAGCAGCGCCCGACAGGGAGTAGATACGCAGTATTTT

clone size: -
J gene: TRBJ2-3
V gene: TRBV12-3/TRBV12-4
D gene: -
CDR3 protein: CASTQGARDTQYF
CDR3 DNA: TGTGCCAGCACCCAAGGGGCGAGAGATACGCAGTATTTT

clone size: -
J gene: TRBJ2-7
V gene: TRBV7-6
D gene: TRBD1
CDR3 protein: CASSPRDRTYEQYF
CDR3 DNA: TGTGCCAGCAGCCCCCGGGACAGGACGTACGAGCAGTACTTC

clone size: -
J gene: TRBJ1-2
V gene: TRBV6-5
D gene: TRBD1
CDR3 protein: CASRRDRVDNYGYTF
CDR3 DNA: TGTGCCAGCAGGAGGGACAGGGTAGACAACTATGGCTACACCTTC

clone size: -
J gene: TRBJ1-1
V gene: TRBV5-1
D gene: -
CDR3 protein: CASSPGWAGDTEAFF
CDR3 DNA: TGCGCCAGCAGCCCTGGTTGGGCAGGGGACACTGAAGCTTTCTTT

clone size: -
J gene: TRBJ2-1
V gene: TRBV5-1
D gene: -
CDR3 protein: CASSLWAYEQFF
CDR3 DNA: TGCGCCAGCAGCTTGTGGGCCTATGAGCAGTTCTTC

clone size: -
J gene: TRBJ2-7
V gene: TRBV4-3
D gene: TRBD1
CDR3 protein: CASSPGTGLAYEQYF
CDR3 DNA: TGCGCCAGCAGCCCAGGGACAGGCCTGGCCTACGAGCAGTACTTC

clone size: -
J gene: TRBJ2-3
V gene: TRBV29-1
D gene: -
CDR3 protein: CSVAPGSSTDTQYF
CDR3 DNA: TGCAGCGTTGCACCCGGTTCTAGCACAGATACGCAGTATTTT

clone size: -
J gene: TRBJ2-1
V gene: TRBV6-5
D gene: -
CDR3 protein: CASITGEGVFQFF
CDR3 DNA: TGTGCCAGCATAACGGGTGAGGGGGTGTTCCAGTTCTTC

clone size: -
J gene: TRBJ2-5
V gene: TRBV3-1/TRBV3-2
D gene: TRBD2
CDR3 protein: CASSQLSSGEETQYF
CDR3 DNA: TGTGCCAGCAGCCAATTATCTAGCGGGGAGGAGACCCAGTACTTC

clone size: -
J gene: TRBJ1-2
V gene: TRBV7-2
D gene: TRBD1
CDR3 protein: CASSKRPGTGAGYTF
CDR3 DNA: TGTGCCAGCAGCAAACGTCCCGGGACAGGGGCTGGCTACACCTTC

clone size: -
J gene: TRBJ2-3
V gene: TRBV5-1
D gene: -
CDR3 protein: CASSLDAGSTDTQYF
CDR3 DNA: TGCGCCAGCAGCTTGGATGCGGGGAGCACAGATACGCAGTATTTT

clone size: -
J gene: TRBJ2-3
V gene: TRBV3-1/TRBV3-2
D gene: -
CDR3 protein: CASSHLSTDTQYF
CDR3 DNA: TGTGCCAGCAGCCACCTTAGCACAGATACGCAGTATTTT

clone size: few
J gene: TRBJ2-7
V gene: TRBV11-2
D gene: TRBD1
CDR3 protein: CASSLAGQGAYEQYF
CDR3 DNA: TGTGCCAGCAGCTTAGCCGGACAGGGGGCCTACGAGCAGTACTTC

clone size: -
J gene: TRBJ1-5
V gene: TRBV6-6
D gene: TRBD1
CDR3 protein: CASSYGQAVYQPQHF
CDR3 DNA: TGTGCCAGCAGTTACGGACAGGCCGTATATCAGCCCCAGCATTTT

clone size: -
J gene: TRBJ2-5
V gene: TRBV5-1
D gene: TRBD2
CDR3 protein: CASSLSGGVQETQYF
CDR3 DNA: TGCGCCAGCAGCTTAAGCGGGGGGGTCCAAGAGACCCAGTACTTC

clone size: medium-sized
J gene: TRBJ2-1
V gene: TRBV7-2
D gene: TRBD2
CDR3 protein: CASSFSGGAGDEQFF
CDR3 DNA: TGTGCCAGCAGCTTCAGCGGGGGGGCCGGCGATGAGCAGTTCTTC

clone size: -
J gene: TRBJ1-1
V gene: TRBV29-1
D gene: -
CDR3 protein: CSVAEGVLKTEAFF
CDR3 DNA: TGCAGCGTGGCCGAAGGGGTTCTGAAGACTGAAGCTTTCTTT

clone size: -
J gene: TRBJ1-1
V gene: TRBV30
D gene: -
CDR3 protein: CACQRVPNTEAFF
CDR3 DNA: TGTGCCTGTCAACGGGTACCGAACACTGAAGCTTTCTTT

clone size: -
J gene: TRBJ2-7
V gene: TRBV18
D gene: TRBD1
CDR3 protein: CASSPWTGIYEQYF
CDR3 DNA: TGTGCCAGCTCACCCTGGACAGGGATCTACGAGCAGTACTTC

clone size: -
J gene: TRBJ1-5
V gene: TRBV4-2
D gene: -
CDR3 protein: CASSHRWGDNQPQHF
CDR3 DNA: TGTGCCAGCAGCCATCGGTGGGGAGATAATCAGCCCCAGCATTTT

clone size: -
J gene: TRBJ1-2
V gene: TRBV28
D gene: -
CDR3 protein: CASSFPPAQIAEGYTF
CDR3 DNA: TGTGCCAGCAGTTTTCCCCCCGCACAAATAGCGGAGGGCTACACCTTC

clone size: -
J gene: TRBJ1-5
V gene: TRBV19
D gene: TRBD1
CDR3 protein: CASSMLWTGRRDQPQHF
CDR3 DNA: TGTGCCAGTAGTATGCTTTGGACAGGGAGAAGGGATCAGCCCCAGCATTTT

clone size: -
J gene: TRBJ1-3
V gene: TRBV4-2
D gene: -
CDR3 protein: CASSQGPSSGNTIYF
CDR3 DNA: TGTGCCAGCAGCCAAGGTCCCAGCTCTGGAAACACCATATATTTT

clone size: -
J gene: TRBJ2-7
V gene: TRBV3-1/TRBV3-2
D gene: -
CDR3 protein: CASSQGYRIKQYF
CDR3 DNA: TGTGCCAGCAGCCAAGGTTACAGGATTAAGCAGTACTTC

clone size: -
J gene: TRBJ2-1
V gene: TRBV27
D gene: -
CDR3 protein: CASSSHRDPYNEQFF
CDR3 DNA: TGTGCCAGCAGTTCCCACAGGGATCCCTACAATGAGCAGTTCTTC

clone size: -
J gene: TRBJ2-1
V gene: TRBV7-9
D gene: TRBD2
CDR3 protein: CASSLNNRDYGPNEQFF
CDR3 DNA: TGTGCCAGCAGCTTAAATAACCGGGACTATGGACCCAATGAGCAGTTCTTC

clone size: -
J gene: TRBJ1-6
V gene: TRBV27
D gene: TRBD1
CDR3 protein: CASHHRTGTNSPLHF
CDR3 DNA: TGTGCCAGCCATCACCGGACAGGGACTAATTCACCCCTCCACTTT

clone size: once
J gene: TRBJ1-4
V gene: TRBV11-2
D gene: TRBD1
CDR3 protein: CASSGDRGGRNEKLFF
CDR3 DNA: TGTGCCAGCAGCGGGGACAGGGGGGGACGTAATGAAAAACTGTTTTTT

clone size: -
J gene: TRBJ2-7
V gene: TRBV7-9
D gene: TRBD1
CDR3 protein: CASSRDSRFEQYF
CDR3 DNA: TGTGCCAGCAGCAGGGACAGTAGATTCGAGCAGTACTTC

clone size: -
J gene: TRBJ2-2
V gene: TRBV7-9
D gene: -
CDR3 protein: CASTPLRGWTGELFF
CDR3 DNA: TGTGCCAGCACCCCTCTACGGGGGTGGACCGGGGAGCTGTTTTTT

clone size: -
J gene: TRBJ2-1
V gene: TRBV7-3
D gene: TRBD2
CDR3 protein: CASSLVGLAENYNEQFF
CDR3 DNA: TGTGCCAGCAGCTTAGTAGGACTAGCCGAAAACTACAATGAGCAGTTCTTC

clone size: -
J gene: TRBJ1-6
V gene: TRBV5-8
D gene: -
CDR3 protein: CASSSSFGGSPLHF
CDR3 DNA: TGTGCCAGCAGCTCCAGTTTCGGCGGATCACCCCTCCACTTT

clone size: -
J gene: TRBJ1-2
V gene: TRBV18
D gene: TRBD1
CDR3 protein: CASSPGTGLTVYGYTF
CDR3 DNA: TGTGCCAGCTCACCCGGGACAGGGCTCACTGTCTATGGCTACACCTTC

clone size: -
J gene: TRBJ2-7
V gene: TRBV11-2
D gene: -
CDR3 protein: CASRNDRTYEQYF
CDR3 DNA: TGTGCCAGCAGGAACGACAGAACCTACGAGCAGTACTTC